One sample yielded the 9 T cell receptor beta chains listed below, sequenced in a study of siplizumab effects on memory and regulatory T cells. Measured with immunoSEQ multiplex PCR; TCRdb has only the in-frame clones, and not every one. The table has about 100,000 clones, 94% seen once. The material sequenced was Tregs sorted from blood. Every receptor here comes from a human donor in good health.

V and J are TRBV12-5 and TRBJ2-5; D gene ambiguous. Trimming shortened V by 1 base and J by 2 bases, and 11 bases separated the two germline ends. The V gene's germline CDR1 is LGHNT and CDR2 FRNRAP. The CDR3 length is 15 residues. CDR3 sequence: CASGLGISPQETQYF. The CDR3 nucleotides are TGTGCTAGTGGTTTGGGGATCTCCCCACAAGAGACCCAGTACTTC.

This chain connects TRBV4-1 to TRBJ2-7; D might be TRBD2 (5 bases). The CDR3 totals 15 residues. The V end lost 1 base, the J end lost 12 bases, and 22 bases lay between the germline ends. The germline V gene encodes CDR1 MGHRA and CDR2 YSYEKL. In DNA, the CDR3 is TGCGCCAGCAGCCAAGTCCCGGGGAGCTCCTCCCGAGTGTACTTC. Its translation is CASSQVPGSSSRVYF.

The chain has TRBV7-8 and TRBJ2-3; TRBD2 might be the D (5 bases). Trimming took off 6 bases at V and 4 bases at J, with 17 bases between the two ends. Germline loops: CDR1 SGHVS, CDR2 FQNEAQ. This CDR3 comprises 15 residues. The CDR3 DNA follows: TGTGCCAGCAGTAAACGAACGGGAAGAGCAGATACGCAGTATTTT. Translation: CASSKRTGRADTQYF.

This chain connects TRBV27 to TRBJ1-5, with D uncertain. The germline CDR1 and CDR2 sequences are MNHEY and SMNVEV (reference sequence). The CDR3 length is 15 residues. The V gene lost 3 bases and the J gene lost 1 base, with 10 bases spanning the gap. In DNA, the CDR3 is TGTGCCAGCAGTTTGGTATGGGGAAGCAATCAGCCCCAGCATTTT. Protein: CASSLVWGSNQPQHF.

The gene calls are TRBV7-9 and TRBJ2-1; TRBD2 matches 7 bases. Per germline, CDR1 SEHNR and CDR2 FQNEAQ (reference sequence). This CDR3 contains 18 residues. Trimming removed 5 bases from V and 6 bases from J; junction bases left unmatched: 19. In DNA form, the CDR3 reads TGTGCCAGCAGCCCAAGGACCCGCGGGAGTAGGATTAGCAATGAGCAGTTCTTC. Protein product: CASSPRTRGSRISNEQFF. Drawing the rest from reference TRBV7-9 and TRBJ2-1, the complete variable domain is DTGVSQNPRHKITKRGQNVTFRCDPISEHNRLYWYRQTLGQGPEFLTYFQNEAQLEKSRLLSDRFSAERPKGSFSTLEIQRTEQGDSAMYLCASSPRTRGSRISNEQFFGPGTRLTVL.

The chain carries TRBV5-6 and TRBJ2-3, with 9 nucleotides matching TRBD2. This CDR3 contains 19 residues. With 3 bases clipped from V and 2 bases from J, the junction kept 16 bases outside the gene matches. The germline V gene encodes CDR1 SGHDT and CDR2 YYEEEE. The CDR3 region has the DNA TGTGCCAGCAGCTATTCACAGACCCGGGGACTAGCCTTCACAGATACGCAGTATTTT. Translation gives CASSYSQTRGLAFTDTQYF.

The V call is TRBV6-5, the J call TRBJ1-1, with 10 bases that match TRBD1. J gave up 11 bases and V 6 bases, and 15 bases lay outside the gene matches. CDR1 is MNHEY and CDR2 is SVGAGI in the germline V gene. The CDR3 totals 15 residues. CDR3 in amino acids: CASSPTSTGGSWAFF. As DNA, the CDR3 is TGTGCCAGCAGCCCCACCTCGACAGGGGGCAGTTGGGCTTTCTTT.

The genes are TRBV9 and TRBJ2-3; D is undetermined. The V end was cut by 3 bases, the J end by 3 bases, with 11 bases between. CDR1 and CDR2 (germline): SGDLS, YYNGEE. The CDR3 sequence is 14 residues long. CDR3 DNA: TGTGCCAGCAGCGGGTGGGGTCGTACAGATACGCAGTATTTT. Translation gives CASSGWGRTDTQYF.

V gene TRBV10-3 combines with J gene TRBJ1-5; TRBD1 agrees at 7 bases. The V and J ends lost 10 bases and 2 bases, in that order; junction bases with no gene match: 14. This CDR3 comprises 16 residues. Germline V gives CDR1 ENHRY, CDR2 SYGVKD. The CDR3: CATSSGTGTGNQPQHF. CDR3 nucleotide sequence: TGTGCCACCTCGTCCGGAACCGGGACAGGCAATCAGCCCCAGCATTTT.